These T cell receptor beta chains were read from a single sample in a study of PD-1 blockade in mismatch repair-deficient tumors. Libraries were prepared by immunoSEQ multiplex PCR; TCRdb keeps only in-frame clonotypes and omits some of them. Of roughly 84,000 clones listed, about 85% are singletons. Sequenced material: peripheral blood, taken 12 weeks after starting pembrolizumab. The receptor set was obtained from an adult with mismatch repair-deficient cancer. Both conserved end residues are part of each CDR3. The D gene is left open where the match is weak. Clone sizes are given selectively: once, few, many, or a class where the clone is expanded.

j_call: TRBJ2-7
d_call: TRBD2
clone_size: -
v_call: TRBV7-3
cdr3_nt: TGTGCCAGCAGCCCGTCCTCCAGCGGGAGGTGTCGCTACGAGCAGTACTTC
cdr3_aa: CASSPSSSGRCRYEQYF

j_call: TRBJ1-3
d_call: TRBD1
clone_size: -
v_call: TRBV18
cdr3_nt: TGTGCCAGCTCACCAAACCCTCTACAGGGGGGCTTCAGCTCTGGAAACACCATATATTTT
cdr3_aa: CASSPNPLQGGFSSGNTIYF

j_call: TRBJ1-4
d_call: TRBD1
clone_size: -
v_call: TRBV18
cdr3_nt: TGTGCCAGCTCACCGTTAGGGGACAGCAATGAAAAACTGTTTTTT
cdr3_aa: CASSPLGDSNEKLFF

j_call: TRBJ2-2
d_call: -
clone_size: once
v_call: TRBV7-2
cdr3_nt: TGTGCCAGCAGCTTAGACTCGCGGGTCGGGGAGCTGTTTTTT
cdr3_aa: CASSLDSRVGELFF

j_call: TRBJ2-3
d_call: TRBD1
clone_size: -
v_call: TRBV6-1
cdr3_nt: TGTGCCAGCACCGGGACAGCTGCAGATACGCAGTATTTT
cdr3_aa: CASTGTAADTQYF

j_call: TRBJ2-1
d_call: -
clone_size: -
v_call: TRBV28
cdr3_nt: TGTGCCAGCAGCCGTGACAGCTACAATGAGCAGTTCTTC
cdr3_aa: CASSRDSYNEQFF

j_call: TRBJ2-7
d_call: TRBD2
clone_size: few
v_call: TRBV5-4
cdr3_nt: TGTGCCAGCAGCTCCAGCGGGAGGGCCGCCTACGAGCAGTACTTC
cdr3_aa: CASSSSGRAAYEQYF

j_call: TRBJ2-7
d_call: -
clone_size: -
v_call: TRBV18
cdr3_nt: TGTGCCAGCTCACCCGGGAGTGCGTACGAGCAGTACTTC
cdr3_aa: CASSPGSAYEQYF

j_call: TRBJ2-1
d_call: TRBD2
clone_size: -
v_call: TRBV5-1
cdr3_nt: TGCGCCAGCAGCAATAGCGGGAACTACAATGAGCAGTTCTTC
cdr3_aa: CASSNSGNYNEQFF

j_call: TRBJ1-2
d_call: TRBD1
clone_size: once
v_call: TRBV11-2
cdr3_nt: TGTGCCAGCACGCGGACAGGGAACTATGGCTACACCTTC
cdr3_aa: CASTRTGNYGYTF

j_call: TRBJ1-4
d_call: TRBD1
clone_size: -
v_call: TRBV4-1
cdr3_nt: TGCGCCAGCAGCCAAGTGGATGGGACAGGGGGCTCAAAACTGTTTTTT
cdr3_aa: CASSQVDGTGGSKLFF

j_call: TRBJ1-1
d_call: TRBD1
clone_size: -
v_call: TRBV19
cdr3_nt: TGTGCCAGTAGTGCAGACAGGGAGGTTGGTGAAGCTTTCTTT
cdr3_aa: CASSADREVGEAFF

j_call: TRBJ1-3
d_call: -
clone_size: once
v_call: TRBV4-1
cdr3_nt: TGCGCCAGCAGCCTTGGGACTGTTGGAAACACCATATATTTT
cdr3_aa: CASSLGTVGNTIYF

j_call: TRBJ2-2
d_call: TRBD1
clone_size: -
v_call: TRBV7-9
cdr3_nt: TGTGCCAGCGGGACAGTTAACACCGGGGAGCTGTTTTTT
cdr3_aa: CASGTVNTGELFF

j_call: TRBJ2-1
d_call: -
clone_size: -
v_call: TRBV27
cdr3_nt: TGTGCCAGCAGTACATATCCAGGGGTCCAAATACCGAGTGAGCAGTTCTTC
cdr3_aa: CASSTYPGVQIPSEQFF

j_call: TRBJ2-1
d_call: -
clone_size: -
v_call: TRBV6-1
cdr3_nt: TGTGCCAGCAGTGGGTCCAAAAACTCCTACAATGAGCAGTTCTTC
cdr3_aa: CASSGSKNSYNEQFF

j_call: TRBJ2-7
d_call: -
clone_size: -
v_call: TRBV6-5
cdr3_nt: TGTGCCAGCAGTTTCGCGGGCTACGAGCAGTACTTC
cdr3_aa: CASSFAGYEQYF

j_call: TRBJ2-2
d_call: -
clone_size: -
v_call: TRBV25-1
cdr3_nt: TGTGCCAGCAGTGAAATCTTCGGGGAGCTGTTTTTT
cdr3_aa: CASSEIFGELFF

j_call: TRBJ2-3
d_call: -
clone_size: -
v_call: TRBV9
cdr3_nt: TGTGCCAGCAGCGCCCGGGACTCCCGGGGAGATACGCAGTATTTT
cdr3_aa: CASSARDSRGDTQYF

j_call: TRBJ2-1
d_call: -
clone_size: -
v_call: TRBV6-6
cdr3_nt: TGTGCCAGCACCTACAGGACCGGGAATGAGCAGTTCTTC
cdr3_aa: CASTYRTGNEQFF

j_call: TRBJ2-2
d_call: TRBD2
clone_size: -
v_call: TRBV5-1
cdr3_nt: TGCGCCAGCAGCTTTACTAGCGTGGACACCGGGGAGCTGTTTTTT
cdr3_aa: CASSFTSVDTGELFF

j_call: TRBJ2-2
d_call: -
clone_size: -
v_call: TRBV6-1
cdr3_nt: TGTGCCAGCAGTGTCCTCCAGGGGCAGAACACCGGGGAGCTGTTTTTT
cdr3_aa: CASSVLQGQNTGELFF

j_call: TRBJ2-1
d_call: -
clone_size: once
v_call: TRBV6-6
cdr3_nt: TGTGCCAGCAGTTACGCGATAGCGTACAATGAGCAGTTCTTC
cdr3_aa: CASSYAIAYNEQFF

j_call: TRBJ2-6
d_call: -
clone_size: -
v_call: TRBV5-6
cdr3_nt: TGTGCCAGCAGCTTGGAGGGCAGGCCTACGCACGTCCTGACTTTC
cdr3_aa: CASSLEGRPTHVLTF

j_call: TRBJ1-5
d_call: -
clone_size: -
v_call: TRBV12-5
cdr3_nt: TGTGCTAGTGGTTTGGGGGGTAGCGATCAGCCCCAGCATTTT
cdr3_aa: CASGLGGSDQPQHF

j_call: TRBJ2-3
d_call: TRBD2
clone_size: -
v_call: TRBV5-1
cdr3_nt: TGCGCCAGCCGTACTAGCGTGCGGGGGGCAGATACGCAGTATTTT
cdr3_aa: CASRTSVRGADTQYF